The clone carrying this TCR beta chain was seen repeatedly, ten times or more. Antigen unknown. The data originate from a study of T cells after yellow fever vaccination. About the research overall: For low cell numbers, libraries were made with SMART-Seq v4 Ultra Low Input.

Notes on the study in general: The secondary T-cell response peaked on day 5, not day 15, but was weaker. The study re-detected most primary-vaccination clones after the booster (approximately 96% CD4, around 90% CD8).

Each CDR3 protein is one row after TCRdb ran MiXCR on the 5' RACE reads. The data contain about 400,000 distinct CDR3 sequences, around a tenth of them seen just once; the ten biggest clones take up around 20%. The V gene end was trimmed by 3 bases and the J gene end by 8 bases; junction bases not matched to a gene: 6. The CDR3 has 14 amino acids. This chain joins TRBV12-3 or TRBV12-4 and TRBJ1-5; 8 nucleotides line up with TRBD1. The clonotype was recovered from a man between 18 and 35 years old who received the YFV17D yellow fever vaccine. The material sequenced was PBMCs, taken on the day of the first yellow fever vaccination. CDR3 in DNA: TGTGCCAGCAGTTTGGACAGGGCGCTTAAGCCCCAGCATTTT. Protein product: CASSLDRALKPQHF.